These 30 T cell receptor beta chains originate from one sample sequenced in a study of control samples from healthy donors and cancer patients. TCRdb's table, derived via immunoSEQ multiplex PCR, lists solely in-frame clones and lacks some. This table holds 76,000 or so clones, under 90% found once. The sample comprised PBMCs. These receptors were taken from a woman aged 50 to 60 with colorectal cancer.

The J gene is TRBJ2-2, the V gene TRBV15, with D unclear. Germline-derived CDR1 and CDR2 are LNHNV and YYDKDF (reference sequence). The V and J ends lost 0 bases and 11 bases respectively, with 16 bases between them. The CDR3 sequence is 15 residues long. The CDR3, as DNA: TGTGCCACCAGCAGAGATTGGAAAGGGAATGCTGAGCTGTTTTTT. Protein: CATSRDWKGNAELFF. The complete variable domain, with remaining parts taken from reference TRBV15 and TRBJ2-2, reads DAMVIQNPRYQVTQFGKPVTLSCSQTLNHNVMYWYQQKSSQAPKLLFHYYDKDFNNEADTPDNFQSRRPNTSFCFLDIRSPGLGDTAMYLCATSRDWKGNAELFFGEGSRLTVL.

The chain has TRBV6-5 and TRBJ2-5; 12 bases are shared with TRBD2. Germline V lookup: CDR1 MNHEY, CDR2 SVGAGI. The CDR3 has 16 residues. V was clipped by 4 bases and J by 4 bases; unmatched bases: 7. CDR3 in DNA: TGTGCCAGCAGTTCCTTCACTAGCGGGGGGCCAGAGACCCAGTACTTC. Translating gives CASSSFTSGGPETQYF.

The chain employs TRBV5-1 and TRBJ1-1; tentatively, D is TRBD1 (5 bases). This CDR3 has 14 residues. Germline-derived CDR1 and CDR2 are SGHRS and YFSETQ. Trimming stripped 4 bases from V and 4 bases from J, with 14 bases between. DNA for the CDR3: TGCGCCAGCAGCCGGGGGGATGCGGGCACTGAAGCTTTCTTT. The encoded protein is CASSRGDAGTEAFF.

CDR3 residues: CASSSPPGAGSTEAFF. CDR3 DNA: TGTGCCAGCAGCTCACCACCGGGGGCAGGTAGCACTGAAGCTTTCTTT. The chain uses TRBV7-2 and TRBJ1-1, with D perhaps matching TRBD1 (6 bases). Between the trimmed V and J ends, which lost 4 bases and 4 bases, there was a span of 19 bases. Germline CDR1 and CDR2: SGHTA and FQGNSA. CDR3 length: 16 residues.

This rearrangement joins TRBV6-5 to TRBJ1-5; possible D gene TRBD1, 5 bases. CDR3 length: 15 residues. Germline V gives CDR1 MNHEY, CDR2 SVGAGI. Trimming stripped 3 bases from V and 3 bases from J, with 12 bases between. The CDR3 DNA is TGTGCCAGCAGTTATTCGGGGGGGGTCAATCAGCCCCAGCATTTT. Amino acid sequence: CASSYSGGVNQPQHF.

J is TRBJ1-3 and V is TRBV12-3 or TRBV12-4; D gene unclear. Deletions cut 8 bases from V and 1 base from J, with 3 bases between. This CDR3 is built from 11 residues. In DNA form, the CDR3 reads TGTGCCAGCCTATCTGGAAACACCATATATTTT. It codes for CASLSGNTIYF.

The V call is TRBV4-1, the J call TRBJ1-1; tentatively, D is TRBD1 (6 bases). Germline V gives CDR1 MGHRA, CDR2 YSYEKL. The CDR3 spans 17 residues. The V gene lost 0 bases and the J gene lost 0 bases, with 14 bases spanning the gap. The CDR3 loop reads CASSQEGGGHLNTEAFF. CDR3 nucleotide sequence: TGCGCCAGCAGCCAAGAGGGGGGGGGACACTTGAACACTGAAGCTTTCTTT.

The chain is built from TRBV28 and TRBJ2-5; D remains unclear. The V end lost 2 bases, the J end lost 4 bases, and 8 bases lay between the germline ends. Germline V gene sequence: CDR1 MDHEN, CDR2 SYDVKM. The CDR3 has 13 residues. CDR3 loop: CASSLKVPETQYF. The CDR3 DNA sequence: TGTGCCAGCAGTTTAAAGGTTCCAGAGACCCAGTACTTC.

This clone was seen more than once but under ten times. This chain links TRBV14 with TRBJ1-2; D unresolved. CDR3 size: 13 residues. Germline lookup yields CDR1 SGHDN and CDR2 FVKESK. The germline V and J ends were trimmed by 1 base and 2 bases, with 5 bases remaining between them. CDR3 sequence reads: CASSQGNNYGYTF. In DNA, the CDR3 is TGTGCCAGCAGCCAAGGGAACAACTATGGCTACACCTTC.

The chain employs TRBV18 and TRBJ2-2; 7 nucleotides match TRBD2. V trimming: 4 bases; J trimming: 5 bases; junction bases outside the gene matches: 7. The germline V gene encodes CDR1 KGHSH and CDR2 LQKENI. This CDR3 spans 15 amino acids. In DNA form, the CDR3 reads TGTGCCAGCTCACTCGGTACAGCGGGGACCGGGGAGCTGTTTTTT. Protein sequence: CASSLGTAGTGELFF.

The V call is TRBV6-5, the J call TRBJ1-3; D gene ambiguous. The CDR3 length is 14 residues. The germline V and J ends were trimmed by 10 bases and 2 bases, with 15 bases remaining between them. Germline V lookup: CDR1 MNHEY, CDR2 SVGAGI. The CDR3: CATDPGYPGNTIYF. The CDR3 DNA is TGTGCCACTGACCCGGGGTACCCTGGAAACACCATATATTTT.

The V gene is TRBV5-1, the J gene TRBJ1-6; TRBD1 might be the D (6 bases). This CDR3 comprises 16 residues. V was shortened by 4 bases and J by 7 bases, with 18 bases between the two germline ends. Germline V gives CDR1 SGHRS, CDR2 YFSETQ. The DNA of the CDR3 is TGCGCCAGCAGCCCATCGGACAGCCTCGGGAATTCACCCCTCCACTTT. The encoded protein is CASSPSDSLGNSPLHF.

The chain combines TRBV7-3 with TRBJ2-3; D call uncertain. The V and J ends lost 1 base and 4 bases respectively, with 6 bases between them. CDR1 is SGHTA and CDR2 is FQGTGA in the germline V gene. This CDR3 region has 13 residues. CDR3 in amino acids: CASSLNPADTQYF. The CDR3 nucleotides are TGTGCCAGCAGCTTAAATCCGGCAGATACGCAGTATTTT. The full variable domain, its missing parts supplied by reference TRBV7-3 and TRBJ2-3, is GAGVSQTPSNKVTEKGKYVELRCDPISGHTALYWYRQSLGQGPEFLIYFQGTGAADDSGLPNDRFFAVRPEGSVSTLKIQRTERGDSAVYLCASSLNPADTQYFGPGTRLTVL.

The gene calls are TRBV12-3 or TRBV12-4 and TRBJ1-5; a weak D match, TRBD1 (5 bases). The V end lost 1 base, the J end lost 7 bases, and 8 bases lay between the germline ends. This CDR3 spans 13 amino acids. The CDR3 nucleotides read TGTGCCAGCAGTTTAGGTGGGGGGCAGCCCCAGCATTTT. Protein product: CASSLGGGQPQHF.

This clone was seen a handful of times. The chain employs TRBV7-8 and TRBJ1-6, with unresolved D. This CDR3 region has 15 residues. Germline V lookup: CDR1 SGHVS, CDR2 FQNEAQ. Trimming pared 1 base from V and 0 bases from J, leaving 4 bases between. CDR3 loop: CASSLDSSYNSPLHF. CDR3 DNA sequence: TGTGCCAGCAGCTTAGACAGCTCCTATAATTCACCCCTCCACTTT.

The rearrangement uses TRBV7-6 and TRBJ2-2; 7 bases agree with TRBD2. This CDR3 has 18 residues. Per germline, CDR1 SGHVS and CDR2 FNYEAQ. The V and J ends lost 4 bases and 0 bases, in that order; junction bases with no gene match: 11. The CDR3 nucleotides read TGTGCCAGCAGCTCGCGGAGGGGTAGCGGGTCGAACACCGGGGAGCTGTTTTTT. It codes for CASSSRRGSGSNTGELFF.

The chain uses TRBV9 and TRBJ2-2, with D unclear. CDR1 SGDLS and CDR2 YYNGEE come from the germline V gene. Deletions cut 0 bases from V and 5 bases from J, with 8 bases between. The CDR3 contains 14 residues. CDR3 DNA: TGTGCCAGCAGCGTAGAAAGTGGAACCGGGGAGCTGTTTTTT. This encodes CASSVESGTGELFF.

Only one count was recorded for this clone. The V gene is TRBV6-4, the J gene TRBJ2-2; TRBD2 matches 7 bases. Germline assignment: CDR1 MRHNA and CDR2 SNTAGT. This CDR3 comprises 16 residues. Unmatched junction bases numbered 2, after V lost 0 bases and J lost 1 base. CDR3 protein: CASSDSSGGNTGELFF. In nucleotides, the CDR3 is TGTGCCAGCAGTGACTCATCGGGGGGGAACACCGGGGAGCTGTTTTTT.

The chain joins TRBV6-1 to TRBJ2-7; possibly TRBD2 for D (6 bases). The CDR3 is 12 residues long. The germline V and J ends were trimmed by 2 bases and 5 bases, with 7 bases remaining between them. Germline assignment: CDR1 MNHNS and CDR2 SASEGT. The CDR3 DNA reads TGTGCCAGCAGTGAAACTAGCAACGAGCAGTACGTC. Amino acid sequence: CASSETSNEQYV.

The CDR3 sequence is CASSERLLAGFRDEQFF. CDR3 DNA sequence: TGCGCCAGCAGCGAGCGCCTACTAGCGGGGTTTAGGGATGAGCAGTTCTTC. The rearrangement uses TRBV5-1 and TRBJ2-1, with 10 bases identical to TRBD2. V trimming: 4 bases; J trimming: 8 bases; junction bases outside the gene matches: 15. Per germline, CDR1 SGHRS and CDR2 YFSETQ. The CDR3 spans 17 residues.

The chain has TRBV2 and TRBJ2-7; no reliable D call. V lost 5 bases and J lost 5, with 13 bases in between. The CDR3 consists of 13 residues. Per germline, CDR1 SNHLY and CDR2 FYNNEI. The CDR3 is CASSPSLRHEQYV. CDR3 bases: TGTGCCAGCAGTCCATCCCTCCGCCACGAGCAGTACGTC.

This clone was counted once. The genes are TRBV20-1 and TRBJ2-2, with D maybe TRBD1 (6 bases). The germline gives CDR1 DFQATT, CDR2 SNEGSKA (reference sequence). V was pared by 3 bases and J by 5 bases, with 13 bases between. This CDR3 region has 14 residues. The CDR3 region has the DNA TGCAGTGCTAGTAAAGGGGGTAGGACCGGGGAGCTGTTTTTT. Protein product: CSASKGGRTGELFF.

The chain carries TRBV5-1 and TRBJ1-2; 8 bases fit TRBD1. CDR1 is SGHRS, CDR2 YFSETQ, per germline. With 5 bases clipped from V and 4 bases from J, the junction kept 10 bases outside the gene matches. The CDR3 covers 15 residues. The CDR3 here is CASSLWTGTGYGYTF. Here the CDR3 DNA reads TGCGCCAGCAGTCTCTGGACAGGGACGGGCTATGGCTACACCTTC.

The rearrangement joins TRBV2 to TRBJ1-6, with D uncertain. Germline assignment: CDR1 SNHLY and CDR2 FYNNEI. Trimming removed 7 bases from V and 7 bases from J, with 11 bases in between. The CDR3 totals 13 residues. The CDR3 reads CASTWSENSPLHF. The DNA for the CDR3 is TGTGCCAGCACCTGGTCCGAGAATTCACCCCTCCACTTT.

The chain joins TRBV6-6 to TRBJ2-5; D remains ambiguous. The CDR3 loop spans 14 amino acids. Looked up from germline, CDR1 is MNHNY and CDR2 is SVGAGI (reference sequence). V lost 0 bases and J lost 2, with 7 bases in between. CDR3 coding DNA: TGTGCCAGCAGTTACTCGATCGGACAAGAGACCCAGTACTTC. The encoded protein is CASSYSIGQETQYF.

The chain links TRBV27 to TRBJ1-2; TRBD1 matches at 7 bases. CDR3 length equals 15 residues. Per the germline V gene, CDR1 is MNHEY and CDR2 is SMNVEV (reference sequence). With V trimmed by 5 bases and J by 8 bases, 14 bases remained unmatched. For the CDR3, the DNA is TGTGCCAGCAGTATTCGATGGGACAGCTTTGAGGGCTACACCTTC. Its translation is CASSIRWDSFEGYTF.

The gene calls are TRBV6-4 and TRBJ2-3; D might be TRBD1 or TRBD2, each matching 5 bases. The CDR3 contains 13 residues. Germline CDR1 and CDR2: MRHNA and SNTAGT. Trimming shortened V by 3 bases and J by 6 bases, and 10 bases separated the two germline ends. As DNA, the CDR3 is TGTGCCAGCAGTGAGGGACCTGAGGATACGCAGTATTTT. Encoded protein: CASSEGPEDTQYF.

This chain connects TRBV29-1 to TRBJ1-1; D is undetermined. Trimming shortened V by 4 bases and J by 1 base, and 7 bases separated the two germline ends. Germline CDR1 SQVTM, CDR2 ANQGSEA. This CDR3 is 12 amino acids long. The CDR3 coding sequence is TGCAGCGTTGCGGATGAGAACACTGAAGCTTTCTTT. This translates into CSVADENTEAFF.

CDR3 loop: CASSVAGDNSPLHF. In DNA form, the CDR3 reads TGTGCCAGCAGCGTAGCAGGAGATAATTCACCCCTCCACTTT. The rearrangement joins TRBV9 to TRBJ1-6; D is unresolved. V was trimmed by 0 bases and J by 5 bases, leaving 6 bases between them. Germline-derived CDR1 and CDR2 are SGDLS and YYNGEE. This CDR3 spans 14 amino acids.

The chain has TRBV10-3 and TRBJ2-2; D might be TRBD1 or TRBD2, each matching 6 bases. Deletions cut 6 bases from V and 5 bases from J, with 10 bases between. The CDR3 runs 13 residues. The V gene's germline CDR1 is ENHRY and CDR2 SYGVKD. This CDR3 reads CAIRRGETGELFF. The CDR3 DNA reads as TGTGCCATCAGGAGGGGGGAGACCGGGGAGCTGTTTTTT.